The 13 T cell receptor beta chains below were found in one sample sequenced in a study of vaccination and CD4 T cells after COVID-19. Cultured CD4+ T cells had their DNA profiled by the Oncomine TCR Beta short-read assay. TCRdb fed the PCR reads into MiXCR, producing one record per CDR3 protein. This sample carries about 13,000 distinct CDR3 sequences, about three fifths of them seen once, and the ten largest clones take roughly 12%. Treatment defined: approximately 9-day PBMC culture with coronavirus spike peptide pools or control peptides (ViraFEST assay). These receptors' targets are unknown. Material for sequencing was CD4+ T cells from blood, cultured in vitro. The receptors come from a human donor who had recovered from COVID-19.

The chain combines TRBV2 with TRBJ1-1; D uncertain. The CDR3 has 11 residues. Trimming took 4 bases from V and 1 from J, leaving 1 base between them. Germline assignment: CDR1 SNHLY and CDR2 FYNNEI. CDR3 bases: TGTGCCAGCAGTGCGAACACTGAAGCTTTCTTT. Its protein is CASSANTEAFF.

The table lists this clonotype with a few counts. J is TRBJ1-1 and V is TRBV19; D uncertain. V was clipped by 4 bases and J by 12 bases, with 18 bases between them. The CDR3 runs to 13 residues. CDR1 and CDR2 from the germline V gene are LNHDA and SQIVND (reference sequence). The CDR3 region has the DNA TGTGCCAGTAGTACCCCCTCGGCACTGGGTACTTTCTTT. This encodes CASSTPSALGTFF.

The V call is TRBV7-2, the J call TRBJ2-7; 9 bases map to TRBD2. Germline trimming cut 4 bases from V and 4 bases from J; bases unmatched to any gene: 8. Germline V lookup: CDR1 SGHTA, CDR2 FQGNSA. This CDR3 comprises 15 residues. The CDR3 spells CASSSPGSGRYEQYF. CDR3 nucleotide sequence: TGTGCCAGCAGCTCGCCGGGAAGCGGGAGGTACGAGCAGTACTTC.

The chain is built from TRBV2 and TRBJ2-5; the D is unclear. V was shortened by 3 bases and J by 2 bases, with 10 bases between the two germline ends. In germline, CDR1 is SNHLY, CDR2 FYNNEI. CDR3 length: 14 amino acids. Here the CDR3 reads CASSEKHVQETQYF. The DNA for the CDR3 is TGTGCCAGCAGTGAGAAGCACGTACAAGAGACCCAGTACTTC.

This rearrangement joins TRBV5-4 to TRBJ2-7, with 15 bases that match TRBD2. Trimming cost V 4 bases and J 4 bases; bases outside gene matches: 3. Germline-derived CDR1 and CDR2 are SGHNT and YYREEE (reference sequence). The CDR3 length is 15 residues. In DNA, the CDR3 is TGTGCCAGCAGCCTAGGACTAGCGGGAGGGTACGAGCAGTACTTC. This encodes CASSLGLAGGYEQYF.

The chain combines TRBV20-1 with TRBJ2-1, with 15 bases matching TRBD2. J gave up 10 bases and V 4 bases, and 8 bases lay outside the gene matches. Per the germline V gene, CDR1 is DFQATT and CDR2 is SNEGSKA (reference sequence). There are 15 residues in the CDR3. The CDR3 DNA follows: TGCAGTGCTACCCCGGGACTAGCGGGAGGTGGAGAGCAGTTCTTC. Translation gives CSATPGLAGGGEQFF.

The rearrangement uses TRBV12-3 or TRBV12-4 and TRBJ1-1; D not resolved. Between the trimmed V and J ends, which lost 6 bases and 7 bases, there was a span of 12 bases. The CDR3 has 12 amino acids. CDR3 amino acids: CASSPINREAFF. The CDR3 DNA reads TGTGCCAGCAGCCCAATAAACCGTGAAGCTTTCTTT.

V and J are TRBV7-2 and TRBJ2-2; D remains ambiguous. The CDR3 covers 10 residues. The germline gives CDR1 SGHTA, CDR2 FQGNSA. Trimming took 4 bases from V and 6 from J, leaving 0 bases between them. The CDR3: CASSSGELFF. CDR3 bases: TGTGCCAGCAGCTCCGGGGAGCTGTTTTTT. The full variable domain, in which reference TRBV7-2 and TRBJ2-2 provide the parts outside the CDR3, is GAGVSQSPSNKVTEKGKDVELRCDPISGHTALYWYRQSLGQGLEFLIYFQGNSAPDKSGLPSDRFSAERTGGSVSTLTIQRTQQEDSAVYLCASSSGELFFGEGSRLTVL.

CDR3 amino acids: CASSVLIGDTQYF. Written as DNA, the CDR3 is TGTGCCAGCAGCGTATTAATTGGAGATACGCAGTATTTT. The rearrangement joins TRBV9 to TRBJ2-3, with D unresolved. Trimming left V 1 base short and J 5 bases short, with 8 bases between. Germline lookup yields CDR1 SGDLS and CDR2 YYNGEE. The CDR3 runs to 13 residues.

This clonotype appeared a few times. The chain links TRBV6-5 to TRBJ1-5; no firm D call. CDR1 is MNHEY and CDR2 is SVGAGI in the germline V gene. V was pared by 0 bases and J by 0 bases, with 6 bases between. The CDR3 runs 15 residues. The CDR3 protein is CASSYSAVSNQPQHF. The CDR3 DNA reads as TGTGCCAGCAGTTACTCTGCGGTTAGCAATCAGCCCCAGCATTTT.

The chain is built from TRBV2 and TRBJ2-1, with a possible D match to TRBD2 (6 bases). V dropped 7 bases and J dropped 1 base, with 11 bases sitting between them. This CDR3 spans 14 amino acids. CDR1 is SNHLY and CDR2 is FYNNEI in the germline V gene. CDR3 sequence: CASTTSGSYNEQFF. In DNA form, the CDR3 reads TGTGCCAGCACGACTAGTGGGTCCTACAATGAGCAGTTCTTC.

This rearrangement joins TRBV20-1 to TRBJ2-3; 10 nucleotides match TRBD2. Germline CDR1 DFQATT, CDR2 SNEGSKA (reference sequence). With V trimmed by 3 bases and J by 6 bases, 6 bases remained unmatched. This CDR3 is built from 14 residues. As DNA, the CDR3 is TGCAGTGCTAGGACCGGGACTAGCGACGATACGCAGTATTTT. It specifies CSARTGTSDDTQYF.

This clonotype was recorded a few times. The chain joins TRBV6-2 or TRBV6-3 to TRBJ2-2; D not certain. The CDR3 spans 12 residues. V dropped 7 bases and J dropped 5 bases, with 8 bases sitting between them. Germline CDR1 reads MNHEY; CDR2 reads SVGEGT. The CDR3 bases are TGTGCCAGCACCGGGCGTACCGGGGAGCTGTTTTTT. It yields the protein CASTGRTGELFF.